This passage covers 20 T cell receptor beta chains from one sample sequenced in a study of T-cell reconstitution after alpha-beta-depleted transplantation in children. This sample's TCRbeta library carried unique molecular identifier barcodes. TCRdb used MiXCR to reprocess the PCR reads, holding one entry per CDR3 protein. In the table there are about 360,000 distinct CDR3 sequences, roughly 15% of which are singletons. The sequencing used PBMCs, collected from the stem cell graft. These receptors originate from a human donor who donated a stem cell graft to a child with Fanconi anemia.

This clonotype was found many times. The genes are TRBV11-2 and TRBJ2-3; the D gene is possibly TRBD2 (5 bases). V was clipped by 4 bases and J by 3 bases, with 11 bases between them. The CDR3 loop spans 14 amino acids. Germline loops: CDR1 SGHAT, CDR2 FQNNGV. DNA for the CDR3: TGTGCCAGCAGCTCCGAGGGCCTGACAGATACGCAGTATTTT. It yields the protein CASSSEGLTDTQYF.

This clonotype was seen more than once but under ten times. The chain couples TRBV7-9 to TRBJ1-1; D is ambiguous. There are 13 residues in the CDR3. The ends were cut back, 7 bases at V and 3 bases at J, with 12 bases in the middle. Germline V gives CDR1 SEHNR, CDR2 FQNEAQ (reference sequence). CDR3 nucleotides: TGTGCCAGCATAACCACAGTGGACACTGAAGCTTTCTTT. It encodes CASITTVDTEAFF.

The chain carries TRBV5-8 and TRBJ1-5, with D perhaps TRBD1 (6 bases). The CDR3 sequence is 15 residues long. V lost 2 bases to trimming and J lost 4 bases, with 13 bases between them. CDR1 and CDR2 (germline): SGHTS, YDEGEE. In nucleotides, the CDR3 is TGTGCCAGCAGCTTTCCTCCTCAGGGGAATCAGCCCCAGCATTTT. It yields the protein CASSFPPQGNQPQHF.

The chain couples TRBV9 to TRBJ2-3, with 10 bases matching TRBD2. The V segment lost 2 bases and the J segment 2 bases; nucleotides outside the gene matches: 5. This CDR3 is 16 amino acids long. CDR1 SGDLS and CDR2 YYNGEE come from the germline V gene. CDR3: CASSVSGGDYTDTQYF. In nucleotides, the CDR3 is TGTGCCAGCAGCGTGAGCGGGGGGGATTACACAGATACGCAGTATTTT.

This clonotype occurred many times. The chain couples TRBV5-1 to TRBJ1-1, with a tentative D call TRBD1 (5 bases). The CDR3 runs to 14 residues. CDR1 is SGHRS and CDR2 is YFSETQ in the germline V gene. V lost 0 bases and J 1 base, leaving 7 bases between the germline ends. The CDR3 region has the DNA TGCGCCAGCAGCTTGGTTGGGGCGAACACTGAAGCTTTCTTT. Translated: CASSLVGANTEAFF.

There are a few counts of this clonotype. The DNA for the CDR3 is TGTGCCAGCAGCCAAGTCCGGACAGCAAGCACAGATACGCAGTATTTT. This sequence encodes CASSQVRTASTDTQYF. This chain connects TRBV3-1 to TRBJ2-3, with D possibly matching TRBD1 (6 bases). Germline lookup yields CDR1 LGHDT and CDR2 YNNKEL (reference sequence). The CDR3 totals 16 residues. The V and J ends lost 1 base and 0 bases respectively, with 11 bases between them.

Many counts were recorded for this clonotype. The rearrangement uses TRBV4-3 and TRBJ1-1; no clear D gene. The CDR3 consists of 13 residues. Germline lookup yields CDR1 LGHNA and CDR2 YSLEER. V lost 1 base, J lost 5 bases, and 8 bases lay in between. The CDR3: CASSQVSGTEAFF. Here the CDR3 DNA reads TGCGCCAGCAGCCAAGTATCGGGGACTGAAGCTTTCTTT.

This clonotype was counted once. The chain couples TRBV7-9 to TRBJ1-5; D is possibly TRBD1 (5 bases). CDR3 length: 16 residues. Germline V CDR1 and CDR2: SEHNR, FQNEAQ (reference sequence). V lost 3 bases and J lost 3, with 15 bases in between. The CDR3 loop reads CASSLGDGPNNQPQHF. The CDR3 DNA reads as TGTGCCAGCAGCTTGGGGGACGGACCCAACAATCAGCCCCAGCATTTT. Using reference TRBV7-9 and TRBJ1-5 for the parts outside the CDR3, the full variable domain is DTGVSQNPRHKITKRGQNVTFRCDPISEHNRLYWYRQTLGQGPEFLTYFQNEAQLEKSRLLSDRFSAERPKGSFSTLEIQRTEQGDSAMYLCASSLGDGPNNQPQHFGDGTRLSIL.

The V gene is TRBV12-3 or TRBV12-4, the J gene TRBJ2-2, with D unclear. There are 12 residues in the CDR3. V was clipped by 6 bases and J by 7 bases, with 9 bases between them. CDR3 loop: CASSLPYGELFF. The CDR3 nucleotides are TGTGCCAGCAGCCTCCCCTACGGGGAGCTGTTTTTT.

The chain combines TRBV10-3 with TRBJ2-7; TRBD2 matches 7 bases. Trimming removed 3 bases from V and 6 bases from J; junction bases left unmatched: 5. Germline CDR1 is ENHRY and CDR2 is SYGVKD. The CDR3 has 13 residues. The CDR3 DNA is TGTGCCATCAGTGACAGCCCGGGGGGCGAGCAGTACGTC. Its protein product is CAISDSPGGEQYV.

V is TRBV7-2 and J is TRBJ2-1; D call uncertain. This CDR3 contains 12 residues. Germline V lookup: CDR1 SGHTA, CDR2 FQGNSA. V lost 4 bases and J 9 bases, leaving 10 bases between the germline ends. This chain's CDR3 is CASSSQIGEQFF. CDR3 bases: TGTGCCAGCAGCTCGCAGATTGGTGAGCAGTTCTTC. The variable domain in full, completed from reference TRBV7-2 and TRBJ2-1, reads GAGVSQSPSNKVTEKGKDVELRCDPISGHTALYWYRQSLGQGLEFLIYFQGNSAPDKSGLPSDRFSAERTGGSVSTLTIQRTQQEDSAVYLCASSSQIGEQFFGPGTRLTVL.

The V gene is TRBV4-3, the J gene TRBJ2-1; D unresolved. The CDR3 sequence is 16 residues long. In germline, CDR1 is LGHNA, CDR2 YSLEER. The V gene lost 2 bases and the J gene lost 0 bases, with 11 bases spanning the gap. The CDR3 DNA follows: TGCGCCAGCAGCCAATACGACACCTTCTCCTACAATGAGCAGTTCTTC. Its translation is CASSQYDTFSYNEQFF.

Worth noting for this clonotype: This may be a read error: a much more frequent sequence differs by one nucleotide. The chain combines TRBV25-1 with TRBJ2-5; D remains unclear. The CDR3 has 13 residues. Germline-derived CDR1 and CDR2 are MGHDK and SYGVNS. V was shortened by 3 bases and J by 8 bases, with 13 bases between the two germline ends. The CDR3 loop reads CASSDLLFDTQYF. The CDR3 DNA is TGTGCCAGCAGTGACCTCTTGTTCGATACCCAGTACTTC.

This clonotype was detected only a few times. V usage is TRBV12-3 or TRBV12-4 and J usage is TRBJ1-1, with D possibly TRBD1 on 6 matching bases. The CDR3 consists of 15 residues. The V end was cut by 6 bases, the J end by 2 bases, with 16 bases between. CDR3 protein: CASSHGQLLNTEAFF. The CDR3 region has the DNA TGTGCCAGCAGCCATGGACAGCTCCTTAACACTGAAGCTTTCTTT.

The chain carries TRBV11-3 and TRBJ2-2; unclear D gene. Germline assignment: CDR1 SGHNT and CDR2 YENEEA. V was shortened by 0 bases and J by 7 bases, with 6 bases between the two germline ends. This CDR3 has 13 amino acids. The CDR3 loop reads CASSLDSVGELFF. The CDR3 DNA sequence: TGTGCCAGCAGCTTAGACTCAGTCGGGGAGCTGTTTTTT.

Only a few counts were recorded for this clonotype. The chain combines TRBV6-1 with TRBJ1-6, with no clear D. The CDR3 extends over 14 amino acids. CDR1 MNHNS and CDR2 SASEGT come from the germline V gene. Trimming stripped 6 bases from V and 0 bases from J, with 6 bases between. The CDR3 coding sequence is TGTGCCAGCAGCGTCAACTCCTATAATTCACCCCTCCACTTT. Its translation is CASSVNSYNSPLHF.

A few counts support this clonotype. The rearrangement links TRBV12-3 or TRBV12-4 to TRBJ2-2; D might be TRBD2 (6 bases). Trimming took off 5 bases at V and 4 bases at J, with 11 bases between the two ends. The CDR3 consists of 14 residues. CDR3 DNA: TGTGCCAGCAGTCCCGCCGGGGGCACCGGGGAGCTGTTTTTT. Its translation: CASSPAGGTGELFF.

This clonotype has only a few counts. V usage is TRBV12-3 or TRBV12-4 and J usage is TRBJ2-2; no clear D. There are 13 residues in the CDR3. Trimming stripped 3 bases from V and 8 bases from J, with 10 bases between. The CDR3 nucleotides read TGTGCCAGCAGTTTGACCGGCAGGGGGGAGCTGTTTTTT. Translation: CASSLTGRGELFF.

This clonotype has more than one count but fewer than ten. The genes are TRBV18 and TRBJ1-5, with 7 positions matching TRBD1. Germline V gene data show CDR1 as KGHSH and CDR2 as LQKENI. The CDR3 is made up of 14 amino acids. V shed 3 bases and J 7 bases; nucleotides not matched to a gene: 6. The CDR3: CASSPRAGGQPQHF. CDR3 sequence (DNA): TGTGCCAGCTCACCGCGGGCAGGGGGACAGCCCCAGCATTTT.

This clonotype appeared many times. CDR3 residues: CAASSGQGARETQYF. The CDR3 DNA reads TGTGCCGCAAGCTCGGGACAGGGGGCAAGGGAGACCCAGTACTTC. The chain uses TRBV10-3 and TRBJ2-5; 12 bases are a match to TRBD1. This CDR3 contains 15 residues. Trimming took 11 bases from V and 5 from J; bases not matched to a gene: 12. Germline CDR1 reads ENHRY; CDR2 reads SYGVKD.